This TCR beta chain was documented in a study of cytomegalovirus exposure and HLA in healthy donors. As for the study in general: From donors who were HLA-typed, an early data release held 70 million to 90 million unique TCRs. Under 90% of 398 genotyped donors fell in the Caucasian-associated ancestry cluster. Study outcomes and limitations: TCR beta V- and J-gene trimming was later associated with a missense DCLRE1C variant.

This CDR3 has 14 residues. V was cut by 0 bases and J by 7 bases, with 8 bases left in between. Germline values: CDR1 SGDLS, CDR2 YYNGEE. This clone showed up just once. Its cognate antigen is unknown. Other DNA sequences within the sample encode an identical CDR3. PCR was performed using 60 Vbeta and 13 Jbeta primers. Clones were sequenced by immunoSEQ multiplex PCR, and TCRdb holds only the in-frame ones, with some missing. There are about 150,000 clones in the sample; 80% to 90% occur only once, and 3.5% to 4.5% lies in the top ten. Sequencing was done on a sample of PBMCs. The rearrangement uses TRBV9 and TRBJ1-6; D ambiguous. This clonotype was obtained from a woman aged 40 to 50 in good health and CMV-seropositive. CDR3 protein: CASSVVDINSPLHF. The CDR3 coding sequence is TGTGCCAGCAGCGTAGTTGACATCAATTCACCCCTCCACTTT.